The clone carrying this TCR beta chain occurred many times. Its antigen is undetermined. Germline V gene sequence: CDR1 SNHLY, CDR2 FYNNEI. V shed 1 base and J shed 8 bases, with 15 bases lying between them. The CDR3 is 15 amino acids. Sorted cells numbering about 20,000 to 1,000,000, with 10%, 30% or 50% RNA, yielded the naive CD8 libraries. The sample originates from a study of molecular identifiers for immune sequencing clone quantification. About the study: Four of five RNA aliquots from approximately 20,000 or 98,000 naive CD8 T cells were sequenced.

Study findings and constraints: Clones carrying above 20 RNA copies accounted for over 98% of effector molecules, under 1% in naive cells.

TCRdb reprocessed the PCR reads via MiXCR and lists one record per CDR3 protein. This sample carries tens of thousands of distinct CDR3 sequences, over 15% of them seen once, and the ten largest clones take 1.5%. This clonotype was sampled from a human donor in good health. Some libraries in this study had Jurkat cell RNA spiked in. The sequencing input was naive CD8+ T cells from blood, with Jurkat cell RNA spiked in. Stated subset: FACS-sorted CD8+CD4-CCR7+CD45RA+ naive T cells. The rearrangement joins TRBV2 to TRBJ2-1, with D perhaps TRBD2 (6 bases). CDR3 sequence reads: CASSEGLGMSYEQFF. CDR3 bases: TGTGCCAGCAGTGAAGGACTAGGGATGAGTTATGAGCAGTTCTTC.